This T cell receptor (beta chain) was sequenced during a study of blood T cell repertoires in COVID-19. Looking at the study overall: PBMCs, B-cell-depleted T cells, or T cells were the source of the cDNA or gDNA that made up the material.

V was clipped by 7 bases and J by 6 bases, with 12 bases between them. The CDR3 sequence is 12 residues long. Germline V lookup: CDR1 MNHNY, CDR2 SVGAGI (reference sequence). Only in-frame clones appear in the TCRdb table, and some are missing; sequencing was by immunoSEQ multiplex PCR. In the table there are about 160,000 clones, over 80% of which are singletons. This clonotype was obtained from a man aged 25-40 years with COVID-19, enrolled during active disease. V gene TRBV6-6 combines with J gene TRBJ1-2; a weak D match, TRBD1 (6 bases). Sequencing was carried out using peripheral blood. CDR3 residues: CASTPGDNGYTF. Here the CDR3 DNA reads TGTGCCAGCACCCCAGGGGATAATGGCTACACCTTC.